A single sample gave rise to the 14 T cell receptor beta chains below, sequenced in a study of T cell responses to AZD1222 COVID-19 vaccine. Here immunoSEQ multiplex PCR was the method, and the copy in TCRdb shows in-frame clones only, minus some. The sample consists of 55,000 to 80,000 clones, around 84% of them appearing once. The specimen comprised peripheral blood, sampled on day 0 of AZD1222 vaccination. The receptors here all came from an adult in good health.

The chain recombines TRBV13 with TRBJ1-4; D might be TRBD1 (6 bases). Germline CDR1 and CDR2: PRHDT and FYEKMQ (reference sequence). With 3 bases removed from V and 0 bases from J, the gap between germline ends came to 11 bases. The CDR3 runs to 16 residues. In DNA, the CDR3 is TGTGCCAGCAGCTTCCGGGGGACACCAACTAATGAAAAACTGTTTTTT. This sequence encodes CASSFRGTPTNEKLFF.

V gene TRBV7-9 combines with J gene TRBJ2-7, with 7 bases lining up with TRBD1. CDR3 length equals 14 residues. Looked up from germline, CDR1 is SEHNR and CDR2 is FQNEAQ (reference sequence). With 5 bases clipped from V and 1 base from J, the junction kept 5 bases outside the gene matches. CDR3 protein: CASSPSGGSYEQYF. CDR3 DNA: TGTGCCAGCAGCCCCTCAGGGGGTTCCTACGAGCAGTACTTC.

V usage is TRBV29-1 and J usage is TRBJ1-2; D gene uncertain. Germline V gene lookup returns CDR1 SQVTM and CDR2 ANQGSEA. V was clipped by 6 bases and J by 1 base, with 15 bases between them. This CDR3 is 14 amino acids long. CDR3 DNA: TGCAGCGTCAAGTCACAAGGAGATAACTATGGCTACACCTTC. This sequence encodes CSVKSQGDNYGYTF.

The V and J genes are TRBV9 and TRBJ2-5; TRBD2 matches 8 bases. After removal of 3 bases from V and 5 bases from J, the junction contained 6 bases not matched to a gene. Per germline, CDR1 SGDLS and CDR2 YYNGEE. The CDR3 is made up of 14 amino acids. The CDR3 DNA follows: TGTGCCAGCAGCGCCGGGACTAGTTTTGAGACCCAGTACTTC. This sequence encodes CASSAGTSFETQYF.

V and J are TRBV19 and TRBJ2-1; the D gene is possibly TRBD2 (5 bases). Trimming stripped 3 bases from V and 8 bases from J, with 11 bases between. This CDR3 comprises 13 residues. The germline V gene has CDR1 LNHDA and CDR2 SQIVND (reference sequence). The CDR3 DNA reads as TGTGCCAGTAGTATGGTCCTAGCCCATGAGCAGTTCTTC. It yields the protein CASSMVLAHEQFF.

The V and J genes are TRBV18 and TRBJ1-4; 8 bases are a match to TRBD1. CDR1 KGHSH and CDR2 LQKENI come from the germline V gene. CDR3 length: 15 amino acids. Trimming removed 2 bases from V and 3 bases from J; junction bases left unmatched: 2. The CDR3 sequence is CASSPNRGANEKLFF. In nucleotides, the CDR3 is TGTGCCAGCTCACCAAACAGGGGGGCTAATGAAAAACTGTTTTTT.

Written as DNA, the CDR3 is TGCGCCAGCAGCCCGGAGTCCCTGATTCAGAAGCCCCAGCATTTT. This translates into CASSPESLIQKPQHF. The V gene is TRBV4-1, the J gene TRBJ1-5, with unresolved D. Germline CDR1 is MGHRA and CDR2 is YSYEKL. The V gene lost 4 bases and the J gene lost 8 bases, with 18 bases spanning the gap. The CDR3 covers 15 residues.

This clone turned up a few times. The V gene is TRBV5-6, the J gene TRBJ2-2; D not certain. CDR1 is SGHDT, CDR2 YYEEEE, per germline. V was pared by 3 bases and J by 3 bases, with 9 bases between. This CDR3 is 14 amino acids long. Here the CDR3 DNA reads TGTGCCAGCAGCTACATATATCACACCGGGGAGCTGTTTTTT. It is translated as CASSYIYHTGELFF.

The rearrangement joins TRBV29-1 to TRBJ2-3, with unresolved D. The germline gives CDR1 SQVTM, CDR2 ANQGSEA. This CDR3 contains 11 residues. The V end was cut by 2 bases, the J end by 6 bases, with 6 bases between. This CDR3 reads CSVEPWDTQYF. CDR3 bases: TGCAGCGTTGAACCATGGGATACGCAGTATTTT.

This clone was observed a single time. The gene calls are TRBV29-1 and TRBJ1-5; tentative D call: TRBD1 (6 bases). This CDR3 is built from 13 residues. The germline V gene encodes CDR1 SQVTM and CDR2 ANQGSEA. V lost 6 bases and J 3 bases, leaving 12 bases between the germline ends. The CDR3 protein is CSVAGTSNQPQHF. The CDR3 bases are TGCAGCGTCGCCGGGACATCCAATCAGCCCCAGCATTTT.

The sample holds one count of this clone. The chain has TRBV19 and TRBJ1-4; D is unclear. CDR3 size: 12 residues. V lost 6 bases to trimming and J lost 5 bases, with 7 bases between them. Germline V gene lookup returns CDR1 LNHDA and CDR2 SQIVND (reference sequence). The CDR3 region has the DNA TGTGCCAGTAGCTCCCTAAATGAAAAACTGTTTTTT. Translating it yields CASSSLNEKLFF. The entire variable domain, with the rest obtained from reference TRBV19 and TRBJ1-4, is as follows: DGGITQSPKYLFRKEGQNVTLSCEQNLNHDAMYWYRQDPGQGLRLIYYSQIVNDFQKGDIAEGYSVSREKKESFPLTVTSAQKNPTAFYLCASSSLNEKLFFGSGTQLSVL.

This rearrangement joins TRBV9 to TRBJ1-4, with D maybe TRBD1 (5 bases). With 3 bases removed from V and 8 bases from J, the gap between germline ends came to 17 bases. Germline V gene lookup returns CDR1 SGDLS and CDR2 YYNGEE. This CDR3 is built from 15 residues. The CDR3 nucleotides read TGTGCCAGCAGCGCTTACTGGGGCAGGGAGGAAAAACTGTTTTTT. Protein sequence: CASSAYWGREEKLFF.

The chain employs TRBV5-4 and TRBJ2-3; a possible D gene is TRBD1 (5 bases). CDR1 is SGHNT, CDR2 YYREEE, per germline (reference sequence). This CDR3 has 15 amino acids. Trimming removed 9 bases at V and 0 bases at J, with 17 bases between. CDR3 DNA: TGTGCCACCGTCGGACAAAAACCTAGCACAGATACGCAGTATTTT. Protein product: CATVGQKPSTDTQYF.

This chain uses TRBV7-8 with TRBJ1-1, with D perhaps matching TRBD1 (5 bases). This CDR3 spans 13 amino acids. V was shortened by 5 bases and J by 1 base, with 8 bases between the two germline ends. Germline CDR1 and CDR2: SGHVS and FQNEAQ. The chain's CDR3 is CASSPRGNTEAFF. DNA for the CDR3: TGTGCCAGCAGCCCAAGGGGGAACACTGAAGCTTTCTTT.